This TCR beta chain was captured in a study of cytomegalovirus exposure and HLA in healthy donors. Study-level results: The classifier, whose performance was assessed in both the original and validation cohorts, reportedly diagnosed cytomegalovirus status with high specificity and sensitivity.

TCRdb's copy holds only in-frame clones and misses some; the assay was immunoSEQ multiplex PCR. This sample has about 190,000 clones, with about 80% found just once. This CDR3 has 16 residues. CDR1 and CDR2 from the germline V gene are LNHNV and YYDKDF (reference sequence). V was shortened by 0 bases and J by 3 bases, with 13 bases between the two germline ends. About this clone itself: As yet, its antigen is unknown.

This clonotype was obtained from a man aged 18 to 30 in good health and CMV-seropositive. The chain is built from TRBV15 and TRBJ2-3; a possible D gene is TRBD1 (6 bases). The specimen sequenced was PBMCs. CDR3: CATSRDPGQTTDTQYF. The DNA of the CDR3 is TGTGCCACCAGCAGAGATCCCGGACAGACGACAGATACGCAGTATTTT.